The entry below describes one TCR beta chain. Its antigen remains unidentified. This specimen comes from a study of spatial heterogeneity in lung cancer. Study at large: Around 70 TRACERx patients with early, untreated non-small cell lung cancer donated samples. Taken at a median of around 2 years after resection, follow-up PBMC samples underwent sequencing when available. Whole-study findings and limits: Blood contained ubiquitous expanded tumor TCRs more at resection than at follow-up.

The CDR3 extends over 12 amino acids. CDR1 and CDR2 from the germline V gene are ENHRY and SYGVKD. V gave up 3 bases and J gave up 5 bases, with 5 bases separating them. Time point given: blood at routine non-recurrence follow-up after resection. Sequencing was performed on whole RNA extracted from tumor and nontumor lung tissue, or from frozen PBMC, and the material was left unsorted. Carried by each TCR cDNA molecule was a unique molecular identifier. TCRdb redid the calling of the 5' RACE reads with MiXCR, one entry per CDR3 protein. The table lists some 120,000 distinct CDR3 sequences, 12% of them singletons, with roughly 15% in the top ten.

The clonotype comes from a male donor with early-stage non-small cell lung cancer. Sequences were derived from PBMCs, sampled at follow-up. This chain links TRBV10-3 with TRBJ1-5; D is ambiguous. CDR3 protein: CAISDRDQPQHF. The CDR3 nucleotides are TGTGCCATCAGTGATAGGGATCAGCCCCAGCATTTT.